Listed below are T cell receptor beta chains from one sample, sequenced in a study of blood T cell repertoires in COVID-19. Profiled with immunoSEQ multiplex PCR; TCRdb holds only in-frame clones, not every one. The sample includes under 200,000 clones, around 83% of them seen just once. The sample consisted of peripheral blood. Receptor source: a human donor in a cohort sampled during active COVID-19. Both conserved end residues are part of each CDR3. The D gene is left open where the match is weak. Where a row states a size, it is once, few, many or the class of an expanded clone; other rows omit it.

TRBD1	-	TRBV7-8	TRBJ1-5	TGTGCCAGCAGCATGGACAGGGGTTTGAATCAGCCCCAGCATTTT	CASSMDRGLNQPQHF
-	-	TRBV19	TRBJ1-1	TGTGCCAGTAGTCCCCGAGGGGGGGGAGGTGAAGCTTTCTTT	CASSPRGGGGEAFF
TRBD1	-	TRBV5-1	TRBJ2-2	TGCGCCAGCAGCCCAGGACAGGCGGGCGGGGAGCTGTTTTTT	CASSPGQAGGELFF
TRBD1	-	TRBV24-1	TRBJ2-3	TGTGCCACCAGTGACCCAGGGGGCAACACAGATACGCAGTATTTT	CATSDPGGNTDTQYF
-	few	TRBV12-3/TRBV12-4	TRBJ1-6	TGTGCCAGCAGGACCAGGGATAATTCACCCCTCCACTTT	CASRTRDNSPLHF
-	-	TRBV5-6	TRBJ1-6	TGTGCCAGCAGCTTGGGACAGAATTCACCCCTCCACTTT	CASSLGQNSPLHF
-	-	TRBV7-9	TRBJ2-7	TGTGCCAGCAGCTTAGATAGGGGCGAGCAGTACTTC	CASSLDRGEQYF
-	-	TRBV29-1	TRBJ1-4	TGCAGCGTTGAAGAAGGAGGCGAGGTTGAAAAACTGTTTTTT	CSVEEGGEVEKLFF
TRBD1	-	TRBV4-1	TRBJ1-5	TGCGCCAGCAGCCAGAACTTACAGGGGAAACAGCCCCAGCATTTT	CASSQNLQGKQPQHF
TRBD1	-	TRBV2	TRBJ1-1	TGTGCCAGCAGTGAAGCGTACAGGGGGCCGAGGACTGAAGCTTTCTTT	CASSEAYRGPRTEAFF
TRBD1	-	TRBV10-3	TRBJ1-2	TGTGCCATCAGTGAGTCGAGGACAGGGGGAGGCTACACCTTC	CAISESRTGGGYTF
TRBD1	-	TRBV6-6	TRBJ2-7	TGTGCCAGCGAGACAGGGAACTACGAGCAGTACTTC	CASETGNYEQYF
TRBD1	-	TRBV27	TRBJ1-6	TGTGCCAGCAGGTCCGCCGGGACAGGAAATTCACCCCTCCACTTT	CASRSAGTGNSPLHF
-	few	TRBV5-4	TRBJ1-5	TGTGCCAGCAGCTCCGGGGGATGGGGCAATCAGCCCCAGCATTTT	CASSSGGWGNQPQHF
TRBD1	-	TRBV10-1	TRBJ2-7	TGCGCCACCCGGGACAGGCCTTACGAGCAGTACTTC	CATRDRPYEQYF
-	-	TRBV4-3	TRBJ1-6	TGCGCCAGCAGCCAAGTGGCCGGGGAAGATAATTCACCCCTCCACTTT	CASSQVAGEDNSPLHF
TRBD2	-	TRBV19	TRBJ2-3	TGTGCCAGTAGGTTAACGGGACTAGCGGGGGGTATTAGCACAGATACGCAGTATTTT	CASRLTGLAGGISTDTQYF
TRBD1	-	TRBV24-1	TRBJ1-2	TGTGCCACCAGTGATTCTGACAGGGGGCCTGGCTACACCTTC	CATSDSDRGPGYTF
-	-	TRBV5-5	TRBJ1-5	TGTGCCAGCAGCAACTTTGATCAGCCCCAGCATTTT	CASSNFDQPQHF
-	-	TRBV4-3	TRBJ1-5	TGCGCCAGCAGCCAAGACAGTAATAGCAATCAGCCCCAGCATTTT	CASSQDSNSNQPQHF
-	-	TRBV6-5	TRBJ1-1	TGTGCCAGCAGTTACGACGGGGGCACTGAAGCTTTCTTT	CASSYDGGTEAFF
TRBD1	-	TRBV5-4	TRBJ2-7	TGTGCCAGCAGCTTCGACAGGGGACCTCCCGAGCAGTACTTC	CASSFDRGPPEQYF
TRBD2	once	TRBV10-2	TRBJ2-7	TGCGCCAGCAGTGAGATTAGCGGGGGGGCGGGGGAGCAGTACTTC	CASSEISGGAGEQYF
-	-	TRBV7-6	TRBJ2-7	TGTGCCAGCAGCTCAGGGGCAGGGCAAACCTACGAGCAGTACTTC	CASSSGAGQTYEQYF
-	-	TRBV27	TRBJ1-6	TGTGCCAGCAGAATAACAGGGTGGGATTCACCCCTCCACTTT	CASRITGWDSPLHF
TRBD1	many	TRBV19	TRBJ1-1	TGTGCCAGTAATACAGGGGGCACTGAAGCTTTCTTT	CASNTGGTEAFF
TRBD1	-	TRBV6-8	TRBJ1-4	TGTGCCAGCAGACGGGACAGGGGGCGTGGGCCAACTAATGAAAAACTGTTTTTT	CASRRDRGRGPTNEKLFF
TRBD1	-	TRBV28	TRBJ1-6	TGTGCCAGCAGTTCCTCGACAGGGGGCTTAAATTCACCCCTCCACTTT	CASSSSTGGLNSPLHF
TRBD2	-	TRBV2	TRBJ2-5	TGTGCCAGCAGTGAAGCGCGACTAGCGGAGACCCAGTACTTC	CASSEARLAETQYF
TRBD1	-	TRBV6-2/TRBV6-3	TRBJ1-1	TGTGCCAGCAGTCCGCGATCATCAGGACAGGGCGTAGGGGAAGCTTTCTTT	CASSPRSSGQGVGEAFF
-	-	TRBV9	TRBJ2-5	TGTGCCAGCAGCGAGCTAGCCCAAGAGACCCAGTACTTC	CASSELAQETQYF
TRBD2	-	TRBV29-1	TRBJ2-7	TGCAGCGCCGCCGGGGGGATCCACTACGAGCAGTACTTC	CSAAGGIHYEQYF
-	-	TRBV19	TRBJ1-2	TGTGCCATACACAGTTCTAACTATGGCTACACCTTC	CAIHSSNYGYTF
TRBD1	-	TRBV12-5	TRBJ1-5	TGTGCTAGTGCACCGGACAGGGACAATCAGCCCCAGCATTTT	CASAPDRDNQPQHF
TRBD1	-	TRBV28	TRBJ1-2	TGTGCCAGCAGGGGCCCGGGACAGAGCTATGGCTACACCTTC	CASRGPGQSYGYTF
-	-	TRBV6-5	TRBJ1-1	TGTGCCAGCAGATTAACAGGTTACACTGAAGCTTTCTTT	CASRLTGYTEAFF
TRBD1	-	TRBV27	TRBJ2-7	TGTGCCAGCAGTACGGGACAGGGTAGTTCCGAGCAGTACTTC	CASSTGQGSSEQYF
-	-	TRBV11-2	TRBJ1-1	TGTGCCAGCAGCCCGTCTGACAGGATGTTTGAAGCTTTCTTT	CASSPSDRMFEAFF
TRBD1	-	TRBV28	TRBJ1-5	TGTGCCAGCAGTCAAAGGACAGGGGGCCGCAATCAGCCCCAGCATTTT	CASSQRTGGRNQPQHF